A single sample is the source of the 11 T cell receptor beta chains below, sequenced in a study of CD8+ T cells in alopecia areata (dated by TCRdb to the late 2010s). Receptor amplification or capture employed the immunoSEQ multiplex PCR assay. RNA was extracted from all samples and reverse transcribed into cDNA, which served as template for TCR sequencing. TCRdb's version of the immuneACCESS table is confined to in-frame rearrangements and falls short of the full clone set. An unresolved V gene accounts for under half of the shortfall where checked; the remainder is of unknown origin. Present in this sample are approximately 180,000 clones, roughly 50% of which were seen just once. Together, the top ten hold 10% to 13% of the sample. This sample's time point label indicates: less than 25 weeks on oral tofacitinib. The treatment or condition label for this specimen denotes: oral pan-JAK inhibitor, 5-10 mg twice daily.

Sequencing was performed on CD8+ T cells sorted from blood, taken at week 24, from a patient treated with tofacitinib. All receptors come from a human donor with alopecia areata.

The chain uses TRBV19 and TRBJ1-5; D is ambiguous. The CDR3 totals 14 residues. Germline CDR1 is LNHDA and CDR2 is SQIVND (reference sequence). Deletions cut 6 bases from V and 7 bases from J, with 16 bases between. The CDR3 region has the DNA TGTGCCAGTAGCTCTTTGACGGGAGGCCAGCCCCAGCATTTT. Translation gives CASSSLTGGQPQHF.

The CDR3 reads CASSVDAVITGELFF. The CDR3 DNA reads TGTGCCAGCAGCGTAGATGCAGTAATCACCGGGGAGCTGTTTTTT. V and J are TRBV9 and TRBJ2-2; D is uncertain. V lost 0 bases and J lost 4, with 10 bases in between. This CDR3 is built from 15 residues. The germline gives CDR1 SGDLS, CDR2 YYNGEE.

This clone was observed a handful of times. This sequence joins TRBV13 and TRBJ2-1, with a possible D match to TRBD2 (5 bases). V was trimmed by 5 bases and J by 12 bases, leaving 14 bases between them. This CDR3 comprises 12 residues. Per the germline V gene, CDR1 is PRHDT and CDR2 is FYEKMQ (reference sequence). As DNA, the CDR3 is TGTGCCAGCAGCAAACTCCGGGATAGGCAGTTCTTC. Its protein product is CASSKLRDRQFF. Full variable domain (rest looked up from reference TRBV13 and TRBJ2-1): AAGVIQSPRHLIKEKRETATLKCYPIPRHDTVYWYQQGPGQDPQFLISFYEKMQSDKGSIPDRFSAQQFSDYHSELNMSSLELGDSALYFCASSKLRDRQFFGPGTRLTVL.

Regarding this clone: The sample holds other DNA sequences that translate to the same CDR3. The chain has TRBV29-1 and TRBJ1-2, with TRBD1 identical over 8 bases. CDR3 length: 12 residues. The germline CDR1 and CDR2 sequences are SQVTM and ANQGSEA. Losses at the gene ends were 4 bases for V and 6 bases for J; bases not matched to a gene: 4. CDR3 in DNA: TGCAGCGTTGTAGGACAGGGTAATGGCTACACCTTC. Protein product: CSVVGQGNGYTF.

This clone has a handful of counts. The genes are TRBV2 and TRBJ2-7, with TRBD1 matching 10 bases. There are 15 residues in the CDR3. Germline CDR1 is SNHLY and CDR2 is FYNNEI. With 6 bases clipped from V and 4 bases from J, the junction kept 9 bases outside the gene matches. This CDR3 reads CASRDGQGVLYEQYF. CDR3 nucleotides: TGTGCCAGCAGAGACGGACAGGGGGTTCTTTACGAGCAGTACTTC.

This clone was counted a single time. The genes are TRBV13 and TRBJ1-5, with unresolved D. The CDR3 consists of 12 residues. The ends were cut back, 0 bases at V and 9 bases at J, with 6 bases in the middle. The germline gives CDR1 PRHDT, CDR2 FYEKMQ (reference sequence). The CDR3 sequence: CASSLGRGPQHF. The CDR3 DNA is TGTGCCAGCAGCTTAGGGCGGGGGCCCCAGCATTTT.

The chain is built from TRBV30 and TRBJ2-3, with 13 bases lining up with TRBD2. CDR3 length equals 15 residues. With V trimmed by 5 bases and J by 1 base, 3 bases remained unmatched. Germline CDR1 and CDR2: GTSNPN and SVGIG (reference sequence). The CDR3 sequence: CAWAGTSGGTDTQYF. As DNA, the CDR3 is TGTGCCTGGGCTGGGACTAGCGGGGGCACAGATACGCAGTATTTT.

CDR3: CASSPENRVPNEQFF. The CDR3 bases are TGTGCCAGCAGCCCTGAGAACAGGGTACCCAATGAGCAGTTCTTC. This chain links TRBV5-6 with TRBJ2-1; the D gene is possibly TRBD1 (6 bases). CDR3 size: 15 residues. Germline V gene data show CDR1 as SGHDT and CDR2 as YYEEEE. Between the trimmed V and J ends, which lost 4 bases and 6 bases, there was a span of 17 bases. Filled out from reference TRBV5-6 and TRBJ2-1, the complete variable domain reads DAGVTQSPTHLIKTRGQQVTLRCSPKSGHDTVSWYQQALGQGPQFIFQYYEEEERQRGNFPDRFSGHQFPNYSSELNVNALLLGDSALYLCASSPENRVPNEQFFGPGTRLTVL.

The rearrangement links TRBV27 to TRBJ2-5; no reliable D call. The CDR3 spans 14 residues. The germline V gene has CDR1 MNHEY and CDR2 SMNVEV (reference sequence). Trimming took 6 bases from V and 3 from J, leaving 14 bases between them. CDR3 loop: CASRAGISKETQYF. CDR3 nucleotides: TGTGCCAGCAGAGCTGGCATATCAAAAGAGACCCAGTACTTC.

The CDR3 loop is CSVDTARAFF. CDR3 DNA: TGCAGCGTTGATACCGCAAGGGCTTTCTTT. This chain connects TRBV29-1 to TRBJ1-1, with no clear D. This CDR3 region has 10 residues. V lost 3 bases and J lost 11, with 10 bases in between. Germline loops: CDR1 SQVTM, CDR2 ANQGSEA.

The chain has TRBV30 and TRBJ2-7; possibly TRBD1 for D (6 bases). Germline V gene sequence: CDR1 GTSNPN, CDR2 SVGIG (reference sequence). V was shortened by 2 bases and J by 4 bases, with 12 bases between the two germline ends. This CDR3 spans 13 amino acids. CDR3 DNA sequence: TGTGCCTGGAGTCCAGGGGATCTTTACGAGCAGTACTTC. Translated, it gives CAWSPGDLYEQYF.